The TCR beta chain described here comes from a study of blood T cells in healthy people across ages. Germline CDR1 is SNHLY and CDR2 is FYNNEI. V was trimmed by 7 bases and J by 2 bases, leaving 21 bases between them. The CDR3 is made up of 17 amino acids. This clonotype has more than one count but fewer than ten. What it binds is unknown. General study results and limits: There were more naive CD4+ cells and higher diversity in long-lived donors than in aged donors.

The use of a sample-barcoded 5' primer and a J-beta primer mix characterized a second PCR of roughly 6 to 12 cycles. Unique molecular identifiers of 12 random nucleotides labeled each cDNA. Each CDR3 protein is one row after TCRdb ran MiXCR on the 5' RACE reads. This sample has about 970,000 distinct CDR3 sequences, with just over 50% found just once. Sequenced material: blood. This receptor was identified in a woman aged 60-75 years in good health. The chain recombines TRBV2 with TRBJ2-4, with D perhaps matching TRBD1 (5 bases). CDR3 protein: CASKGRVVSVSKNIQYF. The CDR3 bases are TGTGCCAGCAAGGGCAGGGTTGTTTCTGTGTCCAAAAACATTCAGTACTTC.